This T cell receptor (beta chain) was recovered during a study of cytomegalovirus exposure and HLA in healthy donors. The PCR had 60 Vbeta and 13 Jbeta primers. Sequenced by immunoSEQ multiplex PCR; TCRdb stores in-frame clones only, minus some. The data show under 70,000 clones, over 65% seen once. V trimming: 7 bases; J trimming: 7 bases; junction bases outside the gene matches: 7. CDR3 length: 15 residues. The germline gives CDR1 SGHRS, CDR2 YFSETQ. This clone was detected only once. The sequenced material came from PBMCs. The rearrangement uses TRBV5-1 and TRBJ2-2; TRBD2 agrees at 13 bases. This TCR came from a man in his forties or fifties in good health and CMV-seropositive. Written as DNA, the CDR3 is TGCGCCAGCGCACTAGCGGGGGGGGCCGTCGGGGAGCTGTTTTTT. Translation gives CASALAGGAVGELFF.